These 25 T cell receptor beta chains originate from one sample sequenced in a study of T cell responses to AZD1222 COVID-19 vaccine. Assay used: immunoSEQ multiplex PCR; TCRdb lists only in-frame clones, some missing. The data contain about 100,000 clones, about 87% of them singletons. The sample here was peripheral blood, taken on day 0 of AZD1222 vaccination. These receptors came from an adult in good health.

This chain uses TRBV19 with TRBJ1-4, with 7 bases that match TRBD1. V trimming: 8 bases; J trimming: 5 bases; junction bases outside the gene matches: 8. The CDR3 spans 14 residues. Germline assignment: CDR1 LNHDA and CDR2 SQIVND (reference sequence). CDR3 nucleotides: TGTGCCAGTGCCCTTGCGACAGGGAATGAAAAACTGTTTTTT. It specifies CASALATGNEKLFF. The whole variable domain, remainder taken from reference TRBV19 and TRBJ1-4, is DGGITQSPKYLFRKEGQNVTLSCEQNLNHDAMYWYRQDPGQGLRLIYYSQIVNDFQKGDIAEGYSVSREKKESFPLTVTSAQKNPTAFYLCASALATGNEKLFFGSGTQLSVL.

The V and J genes are TRBV5-5 and TRBJ1-5; no clear D gene. Germline values: CDR1 SGHKS, CDR2 YYEKEE (reference sequence). V was pared by 0 bases and J by 4 bases, with 11 bases between. The CDR3 loop spans 15 amino acids. The CDR3 spells CASSLVWDQNQPQHF. In nucleotides, the CDR3 is TGTGCCAGCAGCTTGGTTTGGGATCAAAATCAGCCCCAGCATTTT.

In DNA, the CDR3 is TGTGCCAGCAGTACACTACAGGTAGGGGGGTCCTACGAGCAGTACTTC. Protein sequence: CASSTLQVGGSYEQYF. The chain couples TRBV6-2 or TRBV6-3 to TRBJ2-7; D possibly matches TRBD1 or TRBD2 (6 bases each). The CDR3 totals 16 residues. Per germline, CDR1 MNHEY and CDR2 SVGEGT. The ends were cut back, 5 bases at V and 1 base at J, with 18 bases in the middle.

Only one count was recorded for this clone. This chain uses TRBV29-1 with TRBJ1-1, with D uncertain. V lost 0 bases and J lost 10, with 15 bases in between. Germline V gives CDR1 SQVTM, CDR2 ANQGSEA. This CDR3 is built from 13 residues. The CDR3 spells CSVEDDKGRRAFF. As DNA, the CDR3 is TGCAGCGTTGAAGATGATAAGGGAAGGCGAGCTTTCTTT.

This chain uses TRBV5-6 with TRBJ1-2, with 7 positions matching TRBD1. Germline loops: CDR1 SGHDT, CDR2 YYEEEE. The CDR3 has 15 amino acids. Unmatched junction bases numbered 8, after V lost 4 bases and J lost 2 bases. The DNA of the CDR3 is TGTGCCAGCAGCCTAAACAGGGGATGGAACTATGGCTACACCTTC. It yields the protein CASSLNRGWNYGYTF.

CDR3 sequence: CASSPAGFNTEAFF. The CDR3 DNA is TGTGCCAGCAGCCCGGCGGGCTTTAACACTGAAGCTTTCTTT. V and J are TRBV7-2 and TRBJ1-1; D not resolved. CDR3 length: 14 amino acids. The V and J ends lost 5 bases and 2 bases respectively, with 12 bases between them. Germline-derived CDR1 and CDR2 are SGHTA and FQGNSA.

The chain joins TRBV19 to TRBJ2-7; D perhaps matches TRBD2 (6 bases). V was cut by 5 bases and J by 3 bases, with 17 bases left in between. This CDR3 spans 15 amino acids. Germline V gives CDR1 LNHDA, CDR2 SQIVND (reference sequence). CDR3 residues: CASSFGSSSLYEQYF. In DNA, the CDR3 is TGTGCCAGTAGTTTCGGGAGCTCCTCACTCTACGAGCAGTACTTC.

This clone turned up a few times. The chain carries TRBV10-3 and TRBJ2-1, with TRBD1 identical over 8 bases. Trimming took 3 bases from V and 9 from J; bases not matched to a gene: 4. The CDR3 has 13 amino acids. Germline V gives CDR1 ENHRY, CDR2 SYGVKD. The CDR3 bases are TGTGCCATCAGTGACAGGGGGCGTGGTGAGCAGTTCTTC. This codes for CAISDRGRGEQFF.

The chain uses TRBV7-3 and TRBJ2-1; 7 nucleotides agree with TRBD2. Germline V gives CDR1 SGHTA, CDR2 FQGTGA. The CDR3 spans 13 residues. The trim removed 6 bases at V and 7 bases at J, leaving 6 bases unmatched. DNA for the CDR3: TGTGCCAGCAGACCCTCAGCGGGAAATGAGCAGTTCTTC. This codes for CASRPSAGNEQFF. Full variable domain (remainder filled in from reference TRBV7-3 and TRBJ2-1): GAGVSQTPSNKVTEKGKYVELRCDPISGHTALYWYRQSLGQGPEFLIYFQGTGAADDSGLPNDRFFAVRPEGSVSTLKIQRTERGDSAVYLCASRPSAGNEQFFGPGTRLTVL.

This rearrangement joins TRBV6-6 to TRBJ1-5, with TRBD1 as a possible D gene (6 bases). CDR3 size: 16 residues. Germline assignment: CDR1 MNHNY and CDR2 SVGAGI (reference sequence). V dropped 4 bases and J dropped 3 bases, with 16 bases sitting between them. The chain's CDR3 is CASSWNRAKVNQPQHF. Written as DNA, the CDR3 is TGTGCCAGCAGTTGGAACAGGGCCAAGGTCAATCAGCCCCAGCATTTT.

This chain connects TRBV14 to TRBJ2-3; 11 bases match TRBD2. The V and J ends lost 0 bases and 2 bases, in that order; junction bases with no gene match: 7. CDR1 SGHDN and CDR2 FVKESK come from the germline V gene. This CDR3 spans 18 amino acids. The CDR3 protein is CASSQDWRLAGLTDTQYF. The DNA of the CDR3 is TGTGCCAGCAGCCAAGATTGGAGACTAGCGGGGCTCACAGATACGCAGTATTTT.

The V call is TRBV5-8, the J call TRBJ2-1; D ambiguous. There are 11 residues in the CDR3. Per the germline V gene, CDR1 is SGHTS and CDR2 is YDEGEE. Trimming stripped 3 bases from V and 4 bases from J, with 2 bases between. CDR3 DNA: TGTGCCAGCAGCTCGTACAATGAGCAGTTCTTC. This encodes CASSSYNEQFF. Complete variable domain (other parts from reference TRBV5-8 and TRBJ2-1): EAGVTQSPTHLIKTRGQQATLRCSPISGHTSVYWYQQALGLGLQFLLWYDEGEERNRGNFPPRFSGRQFPNYSSELNVNALELEDSALYLCASSSYNEQFFGPGTRLTVL.

The rearrangement uses TRBV6-5 and TRBJ1-1; no clear D. Germline V gene data show CDR1 as MNHEY and CDR2 as SVGAGI. V gave up 0 bases and J gave up 5 bases, with 16 bases separating them. The CDR3 length is 16 residues. The CDR3 coding sequence is TGTGCCAGCAGTTACTCCAGTCCCCCCGGTAGGACTGAAGCTTTCTTT. This sequence encodes CASSYSSPPGRTEAFF.

The gene calls are TRBV6-2 or TRBV6-3 and TRBJ2-2, with D uncertain. The germline V and J ends were trimmed by 6 bases and 0 bases, with 5 bases remaining between them. The germline V gene has CDR1 MNHEY and CDR2 SVGEGT. The CDR3 contains 13 residues. The CDR3 bases are TGTGCCAGCAGCCCAACGAACACCGGGGAGCTGTTTTTT. Encoded protein: CASSPTNTGELFF.

V usage is TRBV4-1 and J usage is TRBJ2-7; D unresolved. Trimming took off 0 bases at V and 4 bases at J, with 16 bases between the two ends. The CDR3 loop spans 16 amino acids. From germline, CDR1 is MGHRA and CDR2 YSYEKL. The CDR3, as DNA: TGCGCCAGCAGCCAAGATCCCTCTTGGCCCTATTACGAGCAGTACTTC. This sequence encodes CASSQDPSWPYYEQYF.

The rearrangement links TRBV9 to TRBJ2-1, with TRBD1 identical over 12 bases. CDR3 size: 15 residues. CDR1 and CDR2 (germline): SGDLS, YYNGEE. Unmatched junction bases numbered 4, after V lost 0 bases and J lost 9 bases. The CDR3 DNA reads TGTGCCAGCAGCGTAGTGGGGACAGGGGGCAGTGAGCAGTTCTTC. Amino acid sequence: CASSVVGTGGSEQFF.

The chain couples TRBV20-1 to TRBJ2-2; TRBD1 agrees at 10 bases. This CDR3 comprises 16 residues. Germline lookup yields CDR1 DFQATT and CDR2 SNEGSKA (reference sequence). The junction had 7 bases not matched to a gene; V was cut back by 3 bases and J by 3 bases. In DNA, the CDR3 is TGCAGTGCTAGTTTTGGGACAGGGGAGTACACCGGGGAGCTGTTTTTT. It translates to CSASFGTGEYTGELFF.

This chain connects TRBV5-6 to TRBJ2-5; D is possibly TRBD2 (6 bases). Per the germline V gene, CDR1 is SGHDT and CDR2 is YYEEEE. The length of the CDR3 is 15 residues. Between the trimmed V and J ends, which lost 2 bases and 3 bases, there was a span of 14 bases. The CDR3 bases are TGTGCCAGCAGCTTACCGGCGGGATCGAAAGAGACCCAGTACTTC. As protein: CASSLPAGSKETQYF.

The chain employs TRBV6-5 and TRBJ2-1; D gene uncertain. The CDR3 covers 12 residues. Trimming stripped 7 bases from V and 6 bases from J, with 10 bases between. CDR1 MNHEY and CDR2 SVGAGI come from the germline V gene. CDR3 in amino acids: CASTSTVNEQFF. The CDR3 DNA reads as TGTGCCAGCACCTCGACGGTCAATGAGCAGTTCTTC.

This sequence joins TRBV9 and TRBJ2-1, with a possible D match to TRBD2 (6 bases). The germline V gene encodes CDR1 SGDLS and CDR2 YYNGEE. Trimming took off 7 bases at V and 8 bases at J, with 10 bases between the two ends. This CDR3 is 11 amino acids long. The CDR3 nucleotides read TGTGCCAGCGGCGGGATTGATGAGCAGTTCTTC. Translating it yields CASGGIDEQFF.

V is TRBV11-1 and J is TRBJ2-7, with D perhaps matching TRBD1 (5 bases). The V and J ends lost 4 bases and 3 bases respectively, with 7 bases between them. Looked up from germline, CDR1 is SGHAT and CDR2 is FQDESV (reference sequence). The CDR3 totals 12 residues. The CDR3 coding sequence is TGTGCCAGCAGCTCCGACAGCTACGAGCAGTACTTC. It codes for CASSSDSYEQYF.

Only one count was recorded for this clone. This rearrangement joins TRBV7-2 to TRBJ2-2; D call uncertain. CDR1 SGHTA and CDR2 FQGNSA come from the germline V gene. V was shortened by 2 bases and J by 0 bases, with 13 bases between the two germline ends. The CDR3 totals 17 residues. CDR3 DNA: TGTGCCAGCAGCTTAACTTGGCATAACGCGAACACCGGGGAGCTGTTTTTT. Its translation: CASSLTWHNANTGELFF.

V usage is TRBV2 and J usage is TRBJ2-1, with 9 bases lining up with TRBD1. Germline CDR1 and CDR2: SNHLY and FYNNEI. This CDR3 contains 16 residues. Trimming removed 6 bases from V and 1 base from J; junction bases left unmatched: 7. The CDR3 spells CASSRDRALSYNEQFF. The CDR3 nucleotides are TGTGCCAGCAGCCGGGACAGGGCTCTTTCCTACAATGAGCAGTTCTTC. The full variable domain, completed using reference TRBV2 and TRBJ2-1, is EPEVTQTPSHQVTQMGQEVILRCVPISNHLYFYWYRQILGQKVEFLVSFYNNEISEKSEIFDDQFSVERPDGSNFTLKIRSTKLEDSAMYFCASSRDRALSYNEQFFGPGTRLTVL.

The V and J genes are TRBV18 and TRBJ2-3; D might be TRBD1 (6 bases). V lost 0 bases and J lost 5, with 9 bases in between. The CDR3 spans 14 residues. Per the germline V gene, CDR1 is KGHSH and CDR2 is LQKENI. The CDR3 sequence: CASSPPTGIDTQYF. The CDR3 DNA reads as TGTGCCAGCTCACCACCGACAGGCATAGATACGCAGTATTTT.

This clone turned up a few times. The chain combines TRBV9 with TRBJ2-5, with 8 positions matching TRBD1. CDR1 SGDLS and CDR2 YYNGEE come from the germline V gene. The CDR3 contains 15 residues. V trimming: 3 bases; J trimming: 1 base; junction bases outside the gene matches: 5. CDR3 in DNA: TGTGCCAGCAGCGCCTCCGGGACAGGCCAAGAGACCCAGTACTTC. As protein: CASSASGTGQETQYF. The full variable domain, its missing parts supplied by reference TRBV9 and TRBJ2-5, is DSGVTQTPKHLITATGQRVTLRCSPRSGDLSVYWYQQSLDQGLQFLIQYYNGEERAKGNILERFSAQQFPDLHSELNLSSLELGDSALYFCASSASGTGQETQYFGPGTRLLVL.